A single sample gave rise to the 16 T cell receptor beta chains below, sequenced in a study of T cells expressing NK-cell markers. TCRdb re-called the 5' RACE reads and shows each CDR3 protein once, DNA omitted. The listing contains a few hundred thousand distinct CDR3 sequences. Sequenced sample: blood T cells: a sorted CD56 or NKG2C T cell subset, CD4+ or CD8+ T cells, or bulk PBMC T cells (not recorded which). These receptors were obtained from a man aged 18 to 29 in good health.

The rearrangement joins TRBV12-5 to TRBJ2-5. The CDR3 covers 13 residues. The germline V gene encodes CDR1 LGHNT and CDR2 FRNRAP. CDR3 sequence: CASGLTALETQYF. Looking up the rest from reference TRBV12-5 and TRBJ2-5 gives the full variable domain: DARVTQTPRHKVTEMGQEVTMRCQPILGHNTVFWYRQTMMQGLELLAYFRNRAPLDDSGMPKDRFSAEMPDATLATLKIQPSEPRDSAVYFCASGLTALETQYFGPGTRLLVL.

The chain's CDR3 is CASSLPLAGEGEQFF. V usage is TRBV5-1 and J usage is TRBJ2-1; with no DNA, the TCRdb D assignment of TRBD2 cannot be verified. The CDR3 is made up of 15 amino acids. CDR1 SGHRS and CDR2 YFSETQ come from the germline V gene.

V is TRBV24-1 and J is TRBJ1-5; checking the TCRdb D call of TRBD1 is not possible without DNA. Germline CDR1 KGHDR, CDR2 SFDVKD. This CDR3 has 14 amino acids. Here the CDR3 reads CATSNRAVNQPQHF.

The chain combines TRBV20-1 with TRBJ2-1; the D call of TRBD1 rests on TCRdb alone, since no DNA is present to check it. Germline CDR1 and CDR2: DFQATT and SNEGSKA (reference sequence). The CDR3 runs to 14 residues. The CDR3 reads CSGQSSFREGEQFF.

The V call is TRBV18, the J call TRBJ2-7; the D call from TCRdb, TRBD1, cannot be confirmed without DNA. The CDR3 is 15 residues long. Germline V gives CDR1 KGHSH, CDR2 LQKENI. CDR3 sequence reads: CASSPGGTGSYEQYF.

The chain employs TRBV10-3 and TRBJ2-2; TCRdb selects TRBD1, and the lack of DNA leaves this call unchecked. The germline V gene encodes CDR1 ENHRY and CDR2 SYGVKD. The CDR3 totals 13 residues. CDR3 sequence: CAIKGVNTGELFF.

J is TRBJ2-2 and V is TRBV6-5; the TRBD2 assignment by TCRdb is unverifiable without DNA. The CDR3 extends over 13 amino acids. Germline loops: CDR1 MNHEY, CDR2 SVGAGI. This CDR3 is CASSPTRTGELFF.

The chain's CDR3 is CASSKPGQGTDTQYF. This rearrangement joins TRBV5-8 to TRBJ2-3; TCRdb gives TRBD1 as the D gene, but with no DNA this cannot be confirmed. This CDR3 region has 15 residues. Germline V gives CDR1 SGHTS, CDR2 YDEGEE. Based on the CDR3 plus reference TRBV5-8 and TRBJ2-3, the full variable domain is EAGVTQSPTHLIKTRGQQATLRCSPISGHTSVYWYQQALGLGLQFLLWYDEGEERNRGNFPPRFSGRQFPNYSSELNVNALELEDSALYLCASSKPGQGTDTQYFGPGTRLTVL.

The gene calls are TRBV20-1 and TRBJ2-7; no DNA is available, so the TRBD1 call from TCRdb remains unchecked. The CDR3 totals 17 residues. CDR1 and CDR2 from the germline V gene are DFQATT and SNEGSKA (reference sequence). Here the CDR3 reads CSASDPRTRDRIYEQYF.

This CDR3 reads CATTTSPNSYEQYF. The genes are TRBV5-6 and TRBJ2-7; lacking DNA, the TRBD2 call made by TCRdb goes unchecked. This CDR3 contains 14 residues. The germline gives CDR1 SGHDT, CDR2 YYEEEE.

The chain has TRBV29-1 and TRBJ1-1; TCRdb designates TRBD1, a call that cannot be tested without DNA. Germline V lookup: CDR1 SQVTM, CDR2 ANQGSEA. This CDR3 region has 13 residues. The CDR3 is CSVLLGANTEAFF.

The rearrangement links TRBV5-1 to TRBJ2-2; the D gene TCRdb calls, TRBD2, cannot be checked with no DNA. Germline CDR1 SGHRS, CDR2 YFSETQ. CDR3 length equals 15 residues. The CDR3 region is CASSLVGSGTGELFF.

The chain uses TRBV3-1 and TRBJ2-1; TCRdb designates TRBD1, a call that cannot be tested without DNA. The length of the CDR3 is 17 residues. The germline V gene encodes CDR1 LGHDT and CDR2 YNNKEL (reference sequence). The CDR3 is CASSQIASGTVYNEQFF.

The chain is built from TRBV29-1 and TRBJ1-2. The CDR3 extends over 15 amino acids. CDR1 is SQVTM, CDR2 ANQGSEA, per germline. CDR3 residues: CSVEDRRVRNYGYTF.

This chain links TRBV6-5 with TRBJ1-1. The CDR3 length is 12 residues. Germline CDR1 MNHEY, CDR2 SVGAGI. The CDR3 is CASVSWNTEAFF.

J is TRBJ2-1 and V is TRBV7-9; the D gene TCRdb calls, TRBD2, cannot be checked with no DNA. Germline V lookup: CDR1 SEHNR, CDR2 FQNEAQ (reference sequence). The CDR3 extends over 15 amino acids. CDR3 protein: CASRGKRRGYNEQFF.